Listed below are T cell receptor beta chains from one sample, sequenced in a study of blood T cell repertoires in COVID-19. Measured with immunoSEQ multiplex PCR; TCRdb has only the in-frame clones, and not every one. The data contain approximately 220,000 clones, approximately 80% of them singletons. Input material: peripheral blood. These receptors all come from a woman of 80 years or more with acute or convalescent COVID-19. Each CDR3 is given with its conserved first and last residue. Each record gives: V gene, CDR3 protein.

v_gene: TRBV5-1; CDR3aa: CASSSASGSYEQYF
v_gene: TRBV5-1; CDR3aa: CASSRGQGSSMNTEAFF
v_gene: TRBV6-2/TRBV6-3; CDR3aa: CASSRPPGEGTEAFF
v_gene: TRBV28; CDR3aa: CASRVTGTPYTEAFF
v_gene: TRBV4-3; CDR3aa: CASSQETGLGNTIYF
v_gene: TRBV5-1; CDR3aa: CASSLLGGAYLFF
v_gene: TRBV10-3; CDR3aa: CAIRTPGQSYGYTF
v_gene: TRBV12-3/TRBV12-4; CDR3aa: CASSLWQNIQYF
v_gene: TRBV5-4; CDR3aa: CASSTGSLQETQYF
v_gene: TRBV6-2/TRBV6-3; CDR3aa: CASSYRGTGYYEQYF
v_gene: TRBV30; CDR3aa: CAWRTGSGETQYF
v_gene: TRBV11-3; CDR3aa: CASSSIGDFSGNTIYF
v_gene: TRBV3-1/TRBV3-2; CDR3aa: CASSQTGVPYGYTF
v_gene: TRBV19; CDR3aa: CASSSELAGAGYEQYF
v_gene: TRBV14; CDR3aa: CASSQGPQLFF
v_gene: TRBV27; CDR3aa: CASSSQGAKTQYF
v_gene: TRBV6-6; CDR3aa: CASTVAGAGYGYTF
v_gene: TRBV6-6; CDR3aa: CASTPGGLQPQHF
v_gene: TRBV21-1; CDR3aa: CASSKVKLAGGLYSYNEQFF
v_gene: TRBV6-5; CDR3aa: CASSLQGGGTEAFF
v_gene: TRBV5-1; CDR3aa: CASSLNPGGAGNTEAFF
v_gene: TRBV3-1/TRBV3-2; CDR3aa: CASGKAERDEQYF
v_gene: TRBV7-6; CDR3aa: CASSLMKLSYNEQFF
v_gene: TRBV11-3; CDR3aa: CASSFGSGTGYTGELFF
v_gene: TRBV7-2; CDR3aa: CASSLVVRGTSPLHF
v_gene: TRBV6-2/TRBV6-3; CDR3aa: CASSRSTGGEQYF
v_gene: TRBV28; CDR3aa: CASGPPGSFEQYF